A single sample gave rise to the 10 T cell receptor beta chains below, sequenced in a study of blood T cells in healthy people across ages. A J-beta primer mix and a sample-barcoded 5' primer were used in a second PCR of about 7 to 12 cycles. TCRdb fed the 5' RACE reads into MiXCR, producing one record per CDR3 protein. The sample carries fewer than 700,000 distinct CDR3 sequences, roughly 48% recorded once. Sequencing used blood. These receptors were taken from an elderly man in good health.

J is TRBJ1-2 and V is TRBV12-3 or TRBV12-4; tentatively, D is TRBD1 (5 bases). The CDR3 totals 12 residues. Trimming removed 8 bases at V and 4 bases at J, with 11 bases between. In nucleotides, the CDR3 is TGTGCCAGCGGACCAGGGTTCTATGGCTACACCTTC. This encodes CASGPGFYGYTF.

In regard to this clonotype: A clone one base away is much larger, so this may be a read error. CDR3 residues: CSADIFGTSGANEQYF. The CDR3, as DNA: TGCAGTGCTGACATTTTCGGGACTAGCGGGGCCAATGAGCAGTACTTC. This chain connects TRBV20-1 to TRBJ2-5; 13 bases match TRBD2. V was clipped by 5 bases and J by 11 bases; unmatched bases: 17. Germline V gene data show CDR1 as DFQATT and CDR2 as SNEGSKA (reference sequence). The CDR3 spans 16 residues.

This clonotype showed up just a few times. The chain has TRBV7-2 and TRBJ2-3, with D hard to call. In germline, CDR1 is SGHTA, CDR2 FQGNSA. The CDR3 length is 13 residues. V lost 3 bases, J lost 1 base, and 5 bases lay in between. CDR3 region: CASSFARTDTQYF. CDR3 DNA: TGTGCCAGCAGCTTTGCGCGCACAGATACGCAGTATTTT.

This clonotype was seen many times. V and J are TRBV6-6 and TRBJ2-5; D not certain. Trimming shortened V by 2 bases and J by 1 base, and 11 bases separated the two germline ends. From germline, CDR1 is MNHNY and CDR2 SVGAGI (reference sequence). This CDR3 has 15 residues. CDR3 region: CASSYGVRAQETQYF. In DNA form, the CDR3 reads TGTGCCAGCAGTTACGGGGTGAGAGCCCAAGAGACCCAGTACTTC.

About this clonotype: A clone one base away is much larger, so this may be a read error. The chain uses TRBV6-5 and TRBJ2-7, with 9 bases lining up with TRBD2. Per the germline V gene, CDR1 is MNHEY and CDR2 is SVGAGI. The junction had 7 bases not matched to a gene; V was cut back by 5 bases and J by 2 bases. The CDR3 extends over 15 amino acids. The DNA of the CDR3 is TGTGCCAGCAGTGACGCAAGCGGGAGGACCTACGAGCAGTACTTC. Protein product: CASSDASGRTYEQYF.

This clonotype was counted a few times. The chain combines TRBV5-1 with TRBJ2-7; D unresolved. CDR3 size: 13 residues. V was trimmed by 0 bases and J by 4 bases, leaving 8 bases between them. CDR1 and CDR2 from the germline V gene are SGHRS and YFSETQ. As DNA, the CDR3 is TGCGCCAGCAGCTTGGACGCGAGATACGAGCAGTACTTC. Translated, it gives CASSLDARYEQYF.

This clonotype was recorded a few times. This sequence joins TRBV11-2 and TRBJ2-1; D not certain. Germline V lookup: CDR1 SGHAT, CDR2 FQNNGV. Trimming removed 3 bases from V and 5 bases from J, with 11 bases in between. CDR3 length equals 14 residues. CDR3 in DNA: TGTGCCAGCAGCTTCGGTCTAGGCAACAATGAGCAGTTCTTC. This encodes CASSFGLGNNEQFF. Combining the CDR3 with reference TRBV11-2 and TRBJ2-1 gives the whole variable domain EAGVAQSPRYKIIEKRQSVAFWCNPISGHATLYWYQQILGQGPKLLIQFQNNGVVDDSQLPKDRFSAERLKGVDSTLKIQPAKLEDSAVYLCASSFGLGNNEQFFGPGTRLTVL.

V is TRBV10-3 and J is TRBJ2-7; tentatively, D is TRBD2 (6 bases). The V end was cut by 10 bases, the J end by 1 base, with 8 bases between. CDR3 size: 11 residues. The germline V gene encodes CDR1 ENHRY and CDR2 SYGVKD. CDR3 DNA sequence: TGTGCCACGACTAGTTCCTACGAGCAGTACTTC. Translating gives CATTSSYEQYF.

This chain uses TRBV7-2 with TRBJ1-6, with TRBD1 matching over 7 bases. CDR3 length: 15 residues. The trim removed 5 bases at V and 4 bases at J, leaving 5 bases unmatched. The germline CDR1 and CDR2 sequences are SGHTA and FQGNSA. CDR3 bases: TGTGCCAGCAGCGACGGGACAGCGTATAATTCACCCCTCCACTTT. This translates into CASSDGTAYNSPLHF.

In DNA, the CDR3 is TGTGCCAGCAGCTTACGGGGAGGGAGGACTGAAGCTTTCTTT. Its translation is CASSLRGGRTEAFF. The V call is TRBV7-2, the J call TRBJ1-1; D is uncertain. With 2 bases removed from V and 5 bases from J, the gap between germline ends came to 12 bases. This CDR3 has 14 amino acids. Germline V lookup: CDR1 SGHTA, CDR2 FQGNSA.